This TCR beta chain was sequenced during a study of blood T cell repertoires in COVID-19. The CDR3 is 15 amino acids. Germline values: CDR1 SEHNR, CDR2 FQNEAQ (reference sequence). V lost 5 bases, J lost 5 bases, and 11 bases stayed unmatched. TCRdb's copy holds only in-frame clones and misses some; the assay was immunoSEQ multiplex PCR. This sample has just under 65,000 clones, with roughly 78% found just once. This chain joins TRBV7-9 and TRBJ2-7, with TRBD2 identical over 8 bases. The sequence was collected from a man between 60 and 75 years old with COVID-19, enrolled during active disease. The sequenced sample consisted of peripheral blood. CDR3 region: CASSPAGGAYDEQYF. DNA for the CDR3: TGTGCCAGCAGCCCAGCCGGGGGGGCCTACGACGAGCAGTACTTC.